This T cell receptor beta chain came from a study of T cell responses to AZD1222 COVID-19 vaccine. This clone was detected only a few times. The antigen is unknown. General study results and limits: The sample set comprised mostly white British donors with more females, and clonal diversity was possibly underestimated. Only a handful of AZD1222 recipients, several in all, had baseline seropositivity. Repertoires were obtained only post-peak T cell response.

Repertoires were generated with immunoSEQ multiplex PCR, while TCRdb's copy carries only in-frame clones and drops some. The table has 150,000 to 200,000 clones, 85% to 95% seen once. The clonotype originates from an adult who received the AZD1222 COVID-19 vaccine. The source material was peripheral blood, sampled 28 days after the second AZD1222 dose.

CDR3 amino acids: CASSPSGQSYGYTF. DNA of the CDR3: TGTGCCAGCAGCCCGAGCGGGCAGTCGTATGGCTACACCTTC. The chain carries TRBV9 and TRBJ1-2, with D uncertain. CDR3 length equals 14 residues. V lost 4 bases and J 5 bases, leaving 15 bases between the germline ends. In germline, CDR1 is SGDLS, CDR2 YYNGEE.